The rows below give T cell receptor beta chains drawn from one sample of a study of regulatory T cells in long-lasting Graves disease. MiXCR, run by TCRdb on the multiplex PCR reads, gives a single entry per CDR3 protein. The sample yields 400,000 to 500,000 distinct CDR3 sequences, 20% to 25% seen once. Specimen: peripheral blood mononuclear cells (PBMCs), collected when the disease was refractory, from a patient treated with antithyroid drugs. Receptors originate from a female donor with Graves disease. CDR3s include the opening cysteine and the closing phenylalanine or tryptophan. A D gene is named only where the DNA matches it firmly. For some rows the clone size is stated as once, few or many, or as a class when expanded; others skip it.

TRBJ2-5	many	TRBV3-1	-	TGTGCCAGCAGCCCAACAGGACATGGCCAAGAGACCCAGTACTTC	CASSPTGHGQETQYF
TRBJ1-5	many	TRBV20-1	-	TGCAGTGCCAATTACAGGGAAACTCAGCCCCAGCATTTT	CSANYRETQPQHF
TRBJ1-5	-	TRBV7-2	-	TGTGCCAACAGCTTAAGTTCATCAGGCCCCCAGCATTTT	CANSLSSSGPQHF
TRBJ1-1	once	TRBV28	-	TGTGCCAGCAGTACGAACAGGGCCAACACTGAAGCTTTCTTT	CASSTNRANTEAFF
TRBJ1-1	many	TRBV28	-	TGTGCCAGCAGTTCTGGAGCAGGTTCGTGGACTGAAGCTTTCTTT	CASSSGAGSWTEAFF
TRBJ2-5	many	TRBV7-9	-	TGTGCCAGCAGCTTGGGGGCGACCAGCGAAGAGACCCAGTACTTC	CASSLGATSEETQYF
TRBJ1-3	-	TRBV28	-	TGTGCCGGGGGGGGAGGGAGAAACACCATATATTTT	CAGGGGRNTIYF
TRBJ2-7	few	TRBV27	-	TGTGCCAGCAGTTTCCAAGCGGGTGGTGACTACGAGCAGTACTTC	CASSFQAGGDYEQYF
TRBJ1-5	-	TRBV12-3/TRBV12-4	TRBD1	TGTGCCAACAAATCAGGGGGATTTAGTCAGCCCCAGCATTTT	CANKSGGFSQPQHF
TRBJ2-5	many	TRBV7-2	-	TGTGCCAGCAGCTTAAGGGAGCGGGTGGCTCGCGAGACCCAGTACTTC	CASSLRERVARETQYF
TRBJ2-5	few	TRBV30	-	TGTGCCTGGAGTGCCGGTCTCCAAGAGACCCAGTACTTC	CAWSAGLQETQYF
TRBJ1-4	-	TRBV6-1	-	TGTGCCAGCAGCGCGGACACTTCAACTAATGAAAAACTGTTTTTT	CASSADTSTNEKLFF
TRBJ1-5	many	TRBV28	-	TGTGCCAGCCAGGGGATCAATCAGCCCCAGCATTTT	CASQGINQPQHF
TRBJ2-5	many	TRBV29-1	TRBD2	TGCAGCGTTGTGGGTGCTAGCGGGGGTGAGACCCAGTACTTC	CSVVGASGGETQYF
TRBJ1-1	few	TRBV12-3/TRBV12-4	-	TGTGCCAGCAGCCCCAGTTGGGGGAACACTGAAGCTTTCTTT	CASSPSWGNTEAFF
TRBJ2-5	many	TRBV12-3/TRBV12-4	-	TGTGCCAGCAGTCCACAGGCAGGGACTCAAGAGACCCAGTACTTC	CASSPQAGTQETQYF
TRBJ1-1	few	TRBV9	TRBD1	TGTGCCAGCAGCGCGGGACAGGAGGCTTTTGAAGCTTTCTTT	CASSAGQEAFEAFF
TRBJ2-6	many	TRBV29-1	TRBD2	TGCAGCGTTCCCCAGGGAGGGGTAGTCGACTCTGGGGCCAACGTCCTGACTTTC	CSVPQGGVVDSGANVLTF
TRBJ2-5	many	TRBV7-9	-	TGTGCCAGCAGTCTAAAGCTGGGTCGGTCGGAAGAGACCCAGTACTTC	CASSLKLGRSEETQYF
TRBJ2-2	few	TRBV11-1	TRBD2	TGTGCCAGCAGCTTGTCGGGGGGGGGGACCACCGGGGAGCTGTTTTTT	CASSLSGGGTTGELFF
TRBJ1-2	few	TRBV7-2	-	TGTGCCAGCACCACCGCCATGGGTCGAAGCTATGGCTACACCTTC	CASTTAMGRSYGYTF
TRBJ1-6	-	TRBV10-3	-	TGTGCCATCAGGGCCAGGGTTGGCCCTAATTCACCCCTCCACTTT	CAIRARVGPNSPLHF
TRBJ2-7	few	TRBV5-8	-	TGTGCCAGCAGCTCCTCCGGGACCCGCGAGCAGTACTTC	CASSSSGTREQYF
TRBJ1-2	few	TRBV9	TRBD1	TGTGCCAGCAGCTTGGGACAGGGGGGACCTTATGGCTACACCTTC	CASSLGQGGPYGYTF
TRBJ1-5	few	TRBV3-1	-	TGTGCCAGCAGCCAAGGAAGCGAGCAGCCCCAGCATTTT	CASSQGSEQPQHF
TRBJ2-5	few	TRBV15	-	TGTGCCACCAGCAGATTCCCCACGGGACGTCAAGAGACCCAGTACTTC	CATSRFPTGRQETQYF
TRBJ2-5	many	TRBV29-1	-	TGCAGCGTTGGGGCCAAAGAGACCCAGTACTTC	CSVGAKETQYF
TRBJ2-7	few	TRBV15	-	TGTGCCACCAGCAGAGTAACTCAGGGGCCGCTCTACGAGCAGTACTTC	CATSRVTQGPLYEQYF
TRBJ1-5	many	TRBV20-1	TRBD1	TGCAGTGCCCCGCGGACAGGGGAAGGTCAGCCCCAGCATTTT	CSAPRTGEGQPQHF
TRBJ2-7	few	TRBV11-2	-	TGTGCCAGCAGCTCTAACTCCGGGGTCAACGAGCAGTACTTC	CASSSNSGVNEQYF
TRBJ1-5	-	TRBV19	-	TGTGCCAGTAGTAAGGACCTCGAGCAGCCCCAGCATTTT	CASSKDLEQPQHF
TRBJ2-3	-	TRBV12-3/TRBV12-4	TRBD2	TGTGCCTCTTCGACTAGCTTCTCCCCAGATACGCAGTATTTT	CASSTSFSPDTQYF
TRBJ2-7	-	TRBV5-4	-	TGTGCCAGCAGCTCGATGTATCGGGGGCGCAAATACGAGCAGTACTTC	CASSSMYRGRKYEQYF
TRBJ2-4	few	TRBV3-1	-	TGTGCCAGCAGCCAACAGGACGGAAACATTCAGTACTTC	CASSQQDGNIQYF
TRBJ1-1	many	TRBV28	-	TGTGCCAGCACATCTATAGGTCTCACTGAAGCTTTCTTT	CASTSIGLTEAFF
TRBJ2-7	few	TRBV5-1	TRBD2	TGCGCCAGCAGCCGCCTAGCGGGAGCGACCTACGAGCAGTACTTC	CASSRLAGATYEQYF
TRBJ2-5	many	TRBV28	TRBD1	TGTGCCAGCAGTCAACGGACAGGGTTGGAGACCCAGTACTTC	CASSQRTGLETQYF
TRBJ1-6	-	TRBV6-4	-	TGTGCCAGCAGTTACAAGGACCTCTATAATTCACCCCTCCACTTT	CASSYKDLYNSPLHF
TRBJ1-4	-	TRBV6-2/TRBV6-3	-	TGTGCCAGCAGTGAAAGCCAGGGGCTCGAAAAACTGTTTTTT	CASSESQGLEKLFF
TRBJ2-7	many	TRBV12-3/TRBV12-4	TRBD1	TGTGCCAGCAGTTTAAAACAGGGGATGTCCCTTGCGCGGGAGCAGTACTTC	CASSLKQGMSLAREQYF
TRBJ2-7	-	TRBV24-1	-	TGTGCCACCAGTCCGGGCGGGGGCGTTGGTTTCTACGAGCAGTACTTC	CATSPGGGVGFYEQYF
TRBJ1-2	few	TRBV29-1	-	TGCAGCGTTGTGCAGGGCCGGAACTATGGCTACACCTTC	CSVVQGRNYGYTF
TRBJ2-7	many	TRBV29-1	TRBD2	TGCAGCGTTGAGACCTCAAGCGGGGGCTTTTCCTACGAGCAGTACTTC	CSVETSSGGFSYEQYF
TRBJ2-5	many	TRBV20-1	-	TGCAGTGCTAGAGGGGACACCCAAGAGACCCAGTACTTC	CSARGDTQETQYF
TRBJ2-3	-	TRBV12-5	-	TGTGCTAGTGGTATGGGACTTACCACAGATACGCAGTATTTT	CASGMGLTTDTQYF
TRBJ1-2	-	TRBV19	-	TGTGCCAGTAGTATAGGTGGCAGGGAGGCCGGCCACGTCTATGGCTACACCTTC	CASSIGGREAGHVYGYTF
TRBJ2-7	many	TRBV7-3	TRBD1	TGTGCCAGCAGCTTGGCTGCGACAGGGCCCTACGAGCAGTACTTC	CASSLAATGPYEQYF
TRBJ1-4	many	TRBV28	-	TGTGCCAGCAGTCTAGGACGGTCAACTAATGAAAAACTGTTTTTT	CASSLGRSTNEKLFF
TRBJ1-2	many	TRBV6-5	TRBD1	TGTGCCAGCTGTTCACCGGACAGGGTTGGTGGCTACACCTTC	CASCSPDRVGGYTF
TRBJ1-2	many	TRBV6-5	-	TGTGCCAGCAGTTACCCGGGGACCTATGGCTACACCTTC	CASSYPGTYGYTF
TRBJ1-1	few	TRBV29-1	-	TGCAGCGTTCTCGGGAGCACTGAAGCTTTCTTT	CSVLGSTEAFF
TRBJ1-2	-	TRBV19	TRBD1	TGTGCCAGTAGGAACCGGGACAGATATGGCTACACCTTC	CASRNRDRYGYTF
TRBJ2-2	few	TRBV5-1	TRBD2	TGCGCCAGCAGCCGCCGACTAGCGGGGGGGAACACCGGGGAGCTGTTTTTT	CASSRRLAGGNTGELFF
TRBJ1-5	-	TRBV7-2	-	TGTGCCAGCAGCTTCGGGACACATAGCAATCAGCCCCAGCATTTT	CASSFGTHSNQPQHF
TRBJ2-1	few	TRBV28	-	TGTGCCAGCAGACCCGACAGGGAGGCTGTCTTATCTAGGAATGAGCAGTTCTTC	CASRPDREAVLSRNEQFF